This T cell receptor (beta chain) stems from a study of T-cell memory formation after mild COVID-19. TCRdb analysed the 5' RACE reads with MiXCR anew, one entry per CDR3 protein. The sample contains about 180,000 distinct CDR3 sequences, roughly 20% of which appear only once. V was pared by 2 bases and J by 6 bases, with 15 bases between. This CDR3 has 14 residues. Germline assignment: CDR1 SQVTM and CDR2 ANQGSEA. The chain recombines TRBV29-1 with TRBJ2-3; a possible D gene is TRBD2 (6 bases). The sequence derives from a man between 18 and 35 years old who had mild COVID-19 (a few samples of this study predate the infection). Cell type and time point are not known. The sequencing sample was made of PBMCs or a T cell subset sorted from them (not recorded which). The CDR3 protein is CSVEIASAGDTQYF. In nucleotides, the CDR3 is TGCAGCGTTGAAATTGCTAGCGCTGGGGATACGCAGTATTTT.